These 2 T cell receptor beta chains were sequenced from one sample in a study of shared clonotypes between healthy human individuals. TCRdb keeps only in-frame clones here, not all; method: immunoSEQ multiplex PCR. The table shows about 2.5 million clones, with approximately 90% occurring only once. Input material: naive CD4+ T cells from PBMCs. Subset denoted: CD45RA+ positively selected. The source of these receptors is a man between 18 and 35 years old in good health. Some clones in this sample may be carry-over from other donors' samples.

As concerns this clone: The sample contains more than one DNA sequence encoding this CDR3. The chain couples TRBV27 to TRBJ2-3, with no clear D. CDR1 is MNHEY, CDR2 SMNVEV, per germline (reference sequence). V gave up 5 bases and J gave up 1 base, with 4 bases separating them. The CDR3 covers 12 residues. The CDR3 DNA reads TGTGCCAGCAGTCCAGGCACAGATACGCAGTATTTT. Its translation is CASSPGTDTQYF.

The CDR3, as DNA: TGTGCCAGCAGCCAGGCTCAGAGAACCTACAATGAGCAGTTCTTC. It yields the protein CASSQAQRTYNEQFF. This chain joins TRBV4-2 and TRBJ2-1; D uncertain. The CDR3 extends over 15 amino acids. CDR1 and CDR2 from the germline V gene are LGHNA and YNFKEQ. V was clipped by 3 bases and J by 2 bases, with 11 bases between them.